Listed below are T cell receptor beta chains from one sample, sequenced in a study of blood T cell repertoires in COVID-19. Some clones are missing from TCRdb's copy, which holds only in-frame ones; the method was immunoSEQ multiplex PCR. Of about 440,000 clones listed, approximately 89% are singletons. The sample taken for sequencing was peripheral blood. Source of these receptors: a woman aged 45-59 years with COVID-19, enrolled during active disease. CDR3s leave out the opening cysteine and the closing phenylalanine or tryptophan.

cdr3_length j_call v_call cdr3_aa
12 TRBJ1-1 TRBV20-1 SASLGGADTEAF
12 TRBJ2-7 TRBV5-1 ASSLVGGDYEQY
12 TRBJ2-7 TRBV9 ASSVSSYSYEQY
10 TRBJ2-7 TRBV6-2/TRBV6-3 ASSGTVYEQY
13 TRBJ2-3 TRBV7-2 ASSLASGTTDTQY
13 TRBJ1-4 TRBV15 ATSRGQGENEKLF
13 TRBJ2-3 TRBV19 ASTLKGQRTDTQY
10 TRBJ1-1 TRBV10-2 ASKAVNTEAF
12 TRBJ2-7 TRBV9 ASSVGEGAYEQY
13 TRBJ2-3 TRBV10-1 ASIPNRVREDTQY
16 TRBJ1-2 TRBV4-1 ASSPTRALVPGDYGYT
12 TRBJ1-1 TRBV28 ASSTPGGGTEAF
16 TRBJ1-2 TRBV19 ASTTPDRVFDVGYGYT
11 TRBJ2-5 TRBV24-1 ATSDGFSGTQY
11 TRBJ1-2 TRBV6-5 AITRGGTNGYT
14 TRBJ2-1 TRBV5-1 ASRGLAGAIVDEQF
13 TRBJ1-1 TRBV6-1 ASSEFMALNTEAF
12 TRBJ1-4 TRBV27 ASSKGGTNVKLF
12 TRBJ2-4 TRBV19 ASSIWGAKNIQY
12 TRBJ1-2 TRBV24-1 ATSTAGTGSGYT
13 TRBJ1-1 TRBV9 ASSPSDSMNTEAF
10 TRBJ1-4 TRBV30 AWNAGGEKLF
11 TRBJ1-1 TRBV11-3 ASSFEPSTEAF
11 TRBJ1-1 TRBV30 AWSVSLNTEAF
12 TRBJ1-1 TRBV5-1 ASSFTMGNTEAF
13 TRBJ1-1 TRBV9 ASTPPGEGSTEAF
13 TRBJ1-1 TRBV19 ATHLDTSPNTEAF